This TCR beta chain was identified in a study of blood T cell repertoires in COVID-19. Study context: Both acute and convalescent COVID-19 samples were obtained from the United States, Italy and Spain.

Germline values: CDR1 KGHSH, CDR2 LQKENI. V trimming: 0 bases; J trimming: 4 bases; junction bases outside the gene matches: 8. The CDR3 sequence is 16 residues long. Seattle patients were enrolled while actively infected and followed longitudinally. In its sample, this clone was seen a few times. TCRdb keeps only in-frame clones here, not all; method: immunoSEQ multiplex PCR. The table has about 160,000 clones, around 74% seen once. The V call is TRBV18, the J call TRBJ2-5; 7 nucleotides line up with TRBD2. Sequenced sample: peripheral blood. This TCR came from a woman in her sixties with COVID-19, enrolled during active disease. For the CDR3, the DNA is TGTGCCAGCTCACCACCCGACGGGGGGTCGGTAGAGACCCAGTACTTC. Encoded protein: CASSPPDGGSVETQYF.